This T cell receptor (beta chain) was sequenced in a study of blood T cell repertoires in COVID-19. About the research overall: Samples came from the United States, Italy and Spain, spanning acute and convalescent COVID-19. Sample material is recorded as cDNA or gDNA derived from T cells, B-cell-depleted T cells, or PBMCs.

Germline CDR1 SGHTA, CDR2 FQGTGA. CDR3 length: 13 amino acids. About this clone itself: A junction boundary mismatches the germline segment, possibly from a read error.

Per the original data handling: Estimation of nucleated cell counts was performed using reference gene primer amplification. Produced via immunoSEQ multiplex PCR; TCRdb's table is partial and in-frame only. For V, J and clone size, that table is used; D and trimming come from the DNA. The table has about 11,000 clones, just under 85% seen once. Sequenced material: peripheral blood. The receptor comes from a man in his fifties with active COVID-19. The genes are TRBV7-3 and TRBJ2-2, with D tentatively TRBD2 (6 bases). The CDR3 is CASSFPAWRGAVF. CDR3 sequence (DNA): TGTGCCAGCAGCTTTCCAGCCTGGCGGGGAGCTGTTTTT. Using reference TRBV7-3 and TRBJ2-2 for the parts outside the CDR3, the full variable domain is GAGVSQTPSNKVTEKGKYVELRCDPISGHTALYWYRQSLGQGPEFLIYFQGTGAADDSGLPNDRFFAVRPEGSVSTLKIQRTERGDSAVYLCASSFPAWRGAVFGEGSRLTVL.